The clone carrying this T cell receptor beta chain was seen a handful of times. Its antigen is as yet unknown. These data are taken from a study of beta chain features in type 1 diabetes. General study points: Any HLA type influence on TCRB rearrangement was left unresolved here.

Sequencing targeted expressed TCRB transcripts, as all isolated RNA had been reverse transcribed. Here immunoSEQ multiplex PCR was the method, and the copy in TCRdb shows in-frame clones only, minus some. The table records some 240,000 clones, under 13% of them present only once. The germline V gene has CDR1 SGHTA and CDR2 FQGNSA. Germline trimming cut 5 bases from V and 5 bases from J; bases unmatched to any gene: 12. This CDR3 region has 16 residues. Material: central memory CD4+ T cells from blood. The clonotype originates from a man aged 18 to 29 in good health. V gene TRBV7-2 combines with J gene TRBJ2-7, with 10 bases matching TRBD2. The CDR3 loop is CASSPANITSGDEQYF. CDR3 sequence (DNA): TGTGCCAGCAGCCCCGCAAACATTACTAGCGGGGACGAGCAGTACTTC.